The 31 T cell receptor beta chains given below trace back to one sample, sequenced in a study of blood T cell repertoires in COVID-19. This table comes from immunoSEQ multiplex PCR, and its TCRdb copy is limited to in-frame clones, with some not included. The table includes under 40,000 clones, about 94% detected once. The sequencing sample was made of peripheral blood. The receptors were sampled from a human donor with active COVID-19. The donor label of this sample is uncertain.

The genes are TRBV2 and TRBJ1-1; 9 nucleotides match TRBD1. The CDR3 runs 18 residues. Germline lookup yields CDR1 SNHLY and CDR2 FYNNEI. With 4 bases clipped from V and 3 bases from J, the junction kept 15 bases outside the gene matches. CDR3 sequence reads: CASSARGQGNLRDTEAFF. The CDR3 coding sequence is TGTGCCAGCAGTGCGCGGGGACAGGGTAATTTGAGGGACACTGAAGCTTTCTTT.

This sequence joins TRBV3-1 (or the pseudogene TRBV3-2) and TRBJ1-2; possible D gene TRBD1, 6 bases. Trimming stripped 3 bases from V and 2 bases from J, with 16 bases between. This CDR3 region has 16 residues. Germline CDR1 is LGHDT and CDR2 is YNNKEL (reference sequence). CDR3 in amino acids: CASSHTGTSANYGYTF. The CDR3 DNA reads as TGTGCCAGCAGCCACACCGGGACAAGCGCCAACTATGGCTACACCTTC.

The CDR3 spells CASSQDAGGVDTQYF. The CDR3 coding sequence is TGCGCCAGCAGCCAAGATGCGGGGGGGGTGGATACGCAGTATTTT. The rearrangement links TRBV4-1 to TRBJ2-3; 9 positions agree with TRBD2. Germline V lookup: CDR1 MGHRA, CDR2 YSYEKL. CDR3 size: 15 residues. Trimming removed 0 bases from V and 6 bases from J; junction bases left unmatched: 4.

The chain recombines TRBV7-9 with TRBJ2-5; 11 nucleotides match TRBD2. V lost 4 bases and J lost 5; bases outside the gene matches: 3. CDR1 and CDR2 (germline): SEHNR, FQNEAQ (reference sequence). The CDR3 totals 14 residues. In DNA, the CDR3 is TGTGCCAGCAGCTACATAGCGGGAGGGGAGACCCAGTACTTC. It is translated as CASSYIAGGETQYF.

J is TRBJ1-2 and V is TRBV27, with a weak D call TRBD1 (6 bases). The V end lost 5 bases, the J end lost 4 bases, and 11 bases lay between the germline ends. The CDR3 extends over 13 amino acids. Germline V lookup: CDR1 MNHEY, CDR2 SMNVEV (reference sequence). Here the CDR3 reads CASSQQGPYGYTF. The CDR3 DNA is TGTGCCAGCAGTCAACAGGGACCCTATGGCTACACCTTC.

The CDR3 sequence: CATSDAAGGDQPQHF. Written as DNA, the CDR3 is TGTGCCACCAGTGACGCAGCCGGAGGGGATCAGCCCCAGCATTTT. The chain employs TRBV24-1 and TRBJ1-5; D is perhaps TRBD1 (5 bases). This CDR3 is built from 15 residues. Trimming removed 4 bases from V and 5 bases from J, with 14 bases in between. Germline loops: CDR1 KGHDR, CDR2 SFDVKD.

This rearrangement joins TRBV27 to TRBJ1-5, with TRBD1 as a possible D gene (6 bases). The germline CDR1 and CDR2 sequences are MNHEY and SMNVEV (reference sequence). CDR3 length: 14 amino acids. V lost 2 bases and J lost 7, with 12 bases in between. The CDR3 loop is CASSLGGAGQPQHF. CDR3 coding DNA: TGTGCCAGCAGTTTAGGGGGGGCTGGCCAGCCCCAGCATTTT.

The chain combines TRBV15 with TRBJ1-4; tentative D call: TRBD1 (5 bases). V gave up 4 bases and J gave up 8 bases, with 17 bases separating them. Germline V gives CDR1 LNHNV, CDR2 YYDKDF (reference sequence). The CDR3 totals 15 residues. The CDR3 here is CATSTTGTGWEKLFF. CDR3 sequence (DNA): TGTGCCACCAGCACCACCGGGACTGGTTGGGAAAAACTGTTTTTT. The entire variable domain, with the rest obtained from reference TRBV15 and TRBJ1-4, is as follows: DAMVIQNPRYQVTQFGKPVTLSCSQTLNHNVMYWYQQKSSQAPKLLFHYYDKDFNNEADTPDNFQSRRPNTSFCFLDIRSPGLGDTAMYLCATSTTGTGWEKLFFGSGTQLSVL.

V is TRBV7-9 and J is TRBJ2-7; 7 nucleotides agree with TRBD1. Looked up from germline, CDR1 is SEHNR and CDR2 is FQNEAQ (reference sequence). V lost 5 bases, J lost 3 bases, and 16 bases stayed unmatched. The CDR3 sequence is 17 residues long. The DNA of the CDR3 is TGTGCCAGCAGCCATTCCTACAGGGGTCCCCTGGACTACGAGCAGTACTTC. Its protein is CASSHSYRGPLDYEQYF.

This CDR3 is CASSQVALAASGHYEQYF. As DNA, the CDR3 is TGTGCCAGCAGCCAAGTTGCCCTCGCGGCTAGCGGACACTACGAGCAGTACTTC. The chain recombines TRBV3-1 (or the pseudogene TRBV3-2) with TRBJ2-7; 7 nucleotides match TRBD2. Germline lookup yields CDR1 LGHDT and CDR2 YNNKEL (reference sequence). V shed 1 base, J shed 3 bases, and the junction held 15 bases outside the gene matches. This CDR3 has 18 amino acids.

This clone was seen a single time. The chain uses TRBV7-8 and TRBJ2-5, with D hard to call. The CDR3 runs to 12 residues. V dropped 5 bases and J dropped 4 bases, with 8 bases sitting between them. Germline values: CDR1 SGHVS, CDR2 FQNEAQ. The DNA for the CDR3 is TGTGCCAGCAGCCAATCGGTAGAGACCCAGTACTTC. This codes for CASSQSVETQYF.

The chain is built from TRBV9 and TRBJ2-3; 12 nucleotides align to TRBD2. The CDR3 has 17 residues. The V segment lost 0 bases and the J segment 5 bases; nucleotides outside the gene matches: 7. Germline V lookup: CDR1 SGDLS, CDR2 YYNGEE. CDR3 in amino acids: CASSVDPSGRVKDTQYF. The CDR3, as DNA: TGTGCCAGCAGCGTAGACCCTAGCGGGAGGGTGAAAGATACGCAGTATTTT.

The J gene is TRBJ2-3, the V gene TRBV28; 11 nucleotides line up with TRBD2. Per the germline V gene, CDR1 is MDHEN and CDR2 is SYDVKM. J lost 5 bases, V lost 6 bases, and 13 bases had no gene match. The CDR3 runs 17 residues. The CDR3 region is CASRGYLAGGGLDTQYF. CDR3 nucleotide sequence: TGTGCCAGCAGGGGGTATCTAGCGGGAGGAGGATTAGATACGCAGTATTTT.

This chain links TRBV14 with TRBJ2-3; TRBD2 aligns across 8 bases. The CDR3 length is 13 residues. Germline V gene lookup returns CDR1 SGHDN and CDR2 FVKESK. V shed 8 bases and J 3 bases; nucleotides not matched to a gene: 4. CDR3 DNA: TGTGCCAGCGCTCGGGAGGGAACAGATACGCAGTATTTT. Its protein is CASAREGTDTQYF.

About this clone itself: The same CDR3 also results from other DNA sequences found in this sample. V and J are TRBV19 and TRBJ1-2; 7 nucleotides align to TRBD1. Trimming took 6 bases from V and 8 from J; bases not matched to a gene: 9. Germline V CDR1 and CDR2: LNHDA, SQIVND (reference sequence). This CDR3 region has 13 residues. CDR3 in DNA: TGTGCCAGTAGGGACACAGGGGCGGGGGGCTACACCTTC. Amino acids: CASRDTGAGGYTF.

This chain joins TRBV27 and TRBJ1-2; TRBD1 agrees at 9 bases. From germline, CDR1 is MNHEY and CDR2 SMNVEV (reference sequence). V shed 6 bases, J shed 6 bases, and the junction held 2 bases outside the gene matches. The CDR3 contains 12 residues. CDR3 sequence: CASRGQGHGYTF. CDR3 coding DNA: TGTGCCAGCAGGGGACAGGGCCATGGCTACACCTTC.

This chain links TRBV2 with TRBJ2-3; TRBD2 aligns across 9 bases. Germline-derived CDR1 and CDR2 are SNHLY and FYNNEI. V gave up 7 bases and J gave up 3 bases; unmatched junction bases: 14. CDR3 length: 17 amino acids. Here the CDR3 DNA reads TGTGCCAGCAACGGAGGGTTAGCGGGAGTATATACAGATACGCAGTATTTT. This encodes CASNGGLAGVYTDTQYF.

V gene TRBV18 combines with J gene TRBJ1-5; TRBD1 agrees at 7 bases. Germline CDR1 KGHSH, CDR2 LQKENI. J gave up 0 bases and V 3 bases, and 8 bases lay outside the gene matches. The CDR3 length is 17 residues. CDR3 sequence: CASSPRTGAYSNQPQHF. The CDR3 nucleotides read TGTGCCAGCTCACCTCGGACAGGAGCCTATAGCAATCAGCCCCAGCATTTT. Combining the CDR3 with reference TRBV18 and TRBJ1-5 gives the whole variable domain NAGVMQNPRHLVRRRGQEARLRCSPMKGHSHVYWYRQLPEEGLKFMVYLQKENIIDESGMPKERFSAEFPKEGPSILRIQQVVRGDSAAYFCASSPRTGAYSNQPQHFGDGTRLSIL.

The chain couples TRBV28 to TRBJ2-1; no clear D gene. The CDR3 loop spans 14 amino acids. The V end lost 7 bases, the J end lost 5 bases, and 15 bases lay between the germline ends. From germline, CDR1 is MDHEN and CDR2 SYDVKM. The CDR3 DNA is TGTGCCAGCATACCACATAATAGCAACAATGAGCAGTTCTTC. Translating it yields CASIPHNSNNEQFF. The whole variable domain, remainder taken from reference TRBV28 and TRBJ2-1, is DVKVTQSSRYLVKRTGEKVFLECVQDMDHENMFWYRQDPGLGLRLIYFSYDVKMKEKGDIPEGYSVSREKKERFSLILESASTNQTSMYLCASIPHNSNNEQFFGPGTRLTVL.

The rearrangement uses TRBV6-6 and TRBJ2-2; D possibly corresponds to TRBD1 (6 bases). The V gene lost 11 bases and the J gene lost 6 bases, with 13 bases spanning the gap. CDR3 length equals 12 residues. CDR1 is MNHNY and CDR2 is SVGAGI in the germline V gene (reference sequence). CDR3 residues: CASHQGPGELFF. In nucleotides, the CDR3 is TGTGCCTCACATCAGGGGCCCGGGGAGCTGTTTTTT.

This clone appeared once. The genes are TRBV2 and TRBJ1-2; 7 bases agree with TRBD1. The V gene end was trimmed by 8 bases and the J gene end by 4 bases; junction bases not matched to a gene: 10. The CDR3 contains 14 residues. Germline lookup yields CDR1 SNHLY and CDR2 FYNNEI. The chain's CDR3 is CASRGDRETYGYTF. Written as DNA, the CDR3 is TGTGCCAGCCGGGGCGACAGGGAAACCTATGGCTACACCTTC.

The rearrangement links TRBV3-1 (or the pseudogene TRBV3-2) to TRBJ1-4; the match to TRBD1 covers 7 bases. The CDR3 contains 15 residues. Germline V lookup: CDR1 LGHDT, CDR2 YNNKEL (reference sequence). Trimming cost V 1 base and J 6 bases; bases outside gene matches: 5. The CDR3 DNA is TGTGCCAGCAGCCAAGTAGACAGGGTTCATGAAAAACTGTTTTTT. Translation: CASSQVDRVHEKLFF.

To note about this clone: This specimen includes other DNA sequences encoding the same CDR3. The genes are TRBV18 and TRBJ1-5; 7 bases map to TRBD1. The CDR3 spans 13 residues. Trimming at V came to 4 bases and at J to 5 bases, leaving 2 bases not matched to a gene. Germline lookup yields CDR1 KGHSH and CDR2 LQKENI. The CDR3 DNA reads as TGTGCCAGCTCACAAACAGGGGATCAGCCCCAGCATTTT. It is translated as CASSQTGDQPQHF.

This clone was seen just once. The chain recombines TRBV25-1 with TRBJ1-2; the match to TRBD1 covers 9 bases. After removal of 2 bases from V and 8 bases from J, the junction contained 9 bases not matched to a gene. The CDR3 has 15 amino acids. Germline CDR1 reads MGHDK; CDR2 reads SYGVNS. The CDR3 is CASSEHRDRVIGYTF. CDR3 sequence (DNA): TGTGCCAGCAGTGAACACCGGGACAGGGTGATCGGCTACACCTTC.

The gene calls are TRBV2 and TRBJ2-3; TRBD2 matches 11 bases. The CDR3 is made up of 16 amino acids. Germline V gives CDR1 SNHLY, CDR2 FYNNEI. The trim removed 4 bases at V and 1 base at J, leaving 4 bases unmatched. CDR3 in amino acids: CASSVASGGRTDTQYF. Here the CDR3 DNA reads TGTGCCAGCAGTGTTGCTAGCGGGGGGCGCACAGATACGCAGTATTTT.

This clone is labeled medium-sized. The chain recombines TRBV5-6 with TRBJ2-7; 11 bases match TRBD2. Losses at the gene ends were 0 bases for V and 6 bases for J; bases not matched to a gene: 5. CDR3 length: 15 residues. The germline V gene encodes CDR1 SGHDT and CDR2 YYEEEE. The CDR3: CASSLEPSGGSEQYF. The CDR3 DNA follows: TGTGCCAGCAGCTTGGAGCCTAGCGGGGGGTCCGAGCAGTACTTC.

The V gene is TRBV5-1, the J gene TRBJ2-4, with 8 bases lining up with TRBD2. V lost 3 bases and J lost 2; bases outside the gene matches: 4. The CDR3 consists of 15 residues. The germline V gene has CDR1 SGHRS and CDR2 YFSETQ. CDR3 sequence reads: CASSSGGPSKNIQYF. Here the CDR3 DNA reads TGCGCCAGCAGCTCGGGAGGGCCATCCAAAAACATTCAGTACTTC.

The chain links TRBV18 to TRBJ2-1, with 10 positions matching TRBD2. The V gene end was trimmed by 3 bases and the J gene end by 4 bases; junction bases not matched to a gene: 6. The CDR3 consists of 16 residues. Germline assignment: CDR1 KGHSH and CDR2 LQKENI. CDR3 in amino acids: CASSPEAGGRYNEQFF. CDR3 sequence (DNA): TGTGCCAGCTCACCTGAAGCGGGAGGGAGGTACAATGAGCAGTTCTTC.

The chain joins TRBV7-8 to TRBJ2-1, with D maybe TRBD2 (6 bases). V lost 2 bases and J 2 bases, leaving 16 bases between the germline ends. CDR1 and CDR2 (germline): SGHVS, FQNEAQ. The CDR3 consists of 17 residues. The CDR3 is CASSLLGGRGPYNEQFF. DNA for the CDR3: TGTGCCAGCAGCTTACTCGGGGGACGGGGACCCTACAATGAGCAGTTCTTC. Looking up the rest from reference TRBV7-8 and TRBJ2-1 gives the full variable domain: GAGVSQSPRYKVAKRGQDVALRCDPISGHVSLFWYQQALGQGPEFLTYFQNEAQLDKSGLPSDRFFAERPEGSVSTLKIQRTQQEDSAVYLCASSLLGGRGPYNEQFFGPGTRLTVL.

This chain uses TRBV9 with TRBJ2-1, with 11 bases identical to TRBD2. The CDR3 is 18 residues long. After removal of 3 bases from V and 0 bases from J, the junction contained 8 bases not matched to a gene. The V gene's germline CDR1 is SGDLS and CDR2 YYNGEE. In nucleotides, the CDR3 is TGTGCCAGCAGCGCCAGACTAGCGGGGTTCAGCTCCTACAATGAGCAGTTCTTC. This encodes CASSARLAGFSSYNEQFF.

This clone is medium-sized in the sample. Here the CDR3 reads CAIDEAGGETQYF. For the CDR3, the DNA is TGTGCCATCGATGAGGCCGGAGGCGAGACCCAGTACTTC. J is TRBJ2-5 and V is TRBV2; perhaps TRBD2 as D (5 bases). Trimming removed 10 bases at V and 5 bases at J, with 17 bases between. The CDR3 contains 13 residues. Germline CDR1 is SNHLY and CDR2 is FYNNEI.